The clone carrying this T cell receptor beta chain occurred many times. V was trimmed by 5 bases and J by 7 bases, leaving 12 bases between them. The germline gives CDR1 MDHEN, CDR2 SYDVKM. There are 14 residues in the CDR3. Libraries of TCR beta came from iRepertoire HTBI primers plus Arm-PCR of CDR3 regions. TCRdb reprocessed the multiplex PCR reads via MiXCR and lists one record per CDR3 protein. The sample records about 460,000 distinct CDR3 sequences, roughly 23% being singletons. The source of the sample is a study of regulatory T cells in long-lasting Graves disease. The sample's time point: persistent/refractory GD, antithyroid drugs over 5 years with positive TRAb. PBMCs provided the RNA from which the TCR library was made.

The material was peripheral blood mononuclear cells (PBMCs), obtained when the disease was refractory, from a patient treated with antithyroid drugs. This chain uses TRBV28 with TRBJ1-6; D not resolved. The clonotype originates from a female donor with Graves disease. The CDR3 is CASSKFDGNSPLHF. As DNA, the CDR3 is TGTGCCAGCAGTAAATTCGACGGGAATTCACCCCTCCACTTT. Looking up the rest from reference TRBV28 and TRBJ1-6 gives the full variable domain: DVKVTQSSRYLVKRTGEKVFLECVQDMDHENMFWYRQDPGLGLRLIYFSYDVKMKEKGDIPEGYSVSREKKERFSLILESASTNQTSMYLCASSKFDGNSPLHFGNGTRLTVT.